This T cell receptor beta chain was sequenced for a study of blood T cell repertoires in COVID-19. Source study methods: Nucleated cell number was recorded as an estimate derived from reference gene primer amplification. Measured with immunoSEQ multiplex PCR; TCRdb has only the in-frame clones, and not every one. V and J calls and clone size are those listed in that table; D and trimming were worked out from the DNA. The sample contains 150,000 to 200,000 clones, 65% to 85% of which appear only once. This CDR3 has 14 residues. Germline loops: CDR1 MNHNY, CDR2 SVGAGI (reference sequence). V lost 4 bases and J lost 2, with 11 bases in between.

This receptor was obtained from a human donor with acute or convalescent COVID-19. The donor label of this sample is uncertain. What was sequenced was peripheral blood. The chain is built from TRBV6-6 and TRBJ1-2; D is possibly TRBD1 (6 bases). In nucleotides, the CDR3 is TGTGCCAGCAGTTCCCCCGGACAGAACTATGGCTACACCTTC. As protein: CASSSPGQNYGYTF.